This TCR beta chain was identified during a study of regulatory and conventional T cells in RAG deficiency. Clones were sequenced by immunoSEQ multiplex PCR, and TCRdb holds only the in-frame ones, with some missing. The data hold roughly 32,000 clones, with around 96% observed a single time. Study results and caveats: In Omenn syndrome, Treg and Tconv repertoires overlapped >80%. Shannon entropy was markedly lower and Simpson indices higher in RAG-deficient patients than control T-cell subsets. Treg unique TCR beta sequences were approximately 100-fold fewer in Omenn syndrome and CID/AS patients than controls.

As regards this clone: Its antigen is as yet unknown.

Trimming shortened V by 1 base and J by 7 bases, and 11 bases separated the two germline ends. Looked up from germline, CDR1 is SGHTA and CDR2 is FQGNSA. The CDR3 is made up of 14 amino acids. The sorted conventional CD4+ T cells were CD25-low and CD127-high, with genomic DNA sequenced. These data were likewise used in another study, on regulatory T cells. That paper states: The primer mix had 52 TRBV and 13 TRBJ primers. Skewed V and J usage and few unique V-J pairs marked patient repertoires, most in Tregs.

The chain couples TRBV7-2 to TRBJ1-5; possibly TRBD1 for D (5 bases). This sequence was found in a human donor in good health. The sample consisted of CD25- CD4+ T cells sorted from blood. The CDR3, as DNA: TGTGCCAGCAGCTTAGACCCTGGGGGGCAGCCCCAGCATTTT. It yields the protein CASSLDPGGQPQHF.